This TCR beta chain was obtained from a study of T cell responses to AZD1222 COVID-19 vaccine. At the level of the study: Investigators merged groups given second doses at roughly 4 or roughly 12 weeks.

The repertoire was sequenced with immunoSEQ multiplex PCR; TCRdb's copy has only in-frame clones and lacks some. The sample includes 100,000 to 150,000 clones, 85% to 90% of them seen just once. CDR1 is MNHEY, CDR2 SMNVEV, per germline (reference sequence). CDR3 length: 17 amino acids. Trimming cost V 0 bases and J 1 base, with 15 bases left between them. The sequenced sample was peripheral blood, obtained on day 0 of AZD1222 vaccination. V gene TRBV27 combines with J gene TRBJ1-1; no definite D call. The sequence came from an adult in good health. CDR3 residues: CASSLSMLGDWNTEAFF. CDR3 nucleotide sequence: TGTGCCAGCAGTTTATCGATGTTGGGAGATTGGAACACTGAAGCTTTCTTT.